These 18 T cell receptor beta chains came from one sample sequenced in a study of cytomegalovirus exposure and HLA in healthy donors. PCR involved 60 Vbeta and 13 Jbeta primers. This table comes from immunoSEQ multiplex PCR, and its TCRdb copy is limited to in-frame clones, with some not included. The data hold tens of thousands of clones, with around 70% observed a single time. What was sequenced was PBMCs. Every receptor here comes from a woman in her fifties or sixties in good health and CMV-seronegative.

V is TRBV13 and J is TRBJ1-4; a weak D match, TRBD1 (6 bases). V was shortened by 4 bases and J by 7 bases, with 13 bases between the two germline ends. The V gene's germline CDR1 is PRHDT and CDR2 FYEKMQ (reference sequence). This CDR3 comprises 14 residues. The CDR3 region is CASSSGQGSEKLFF. DNA of the CDR3: TGTGCCAGCAGCTCGGGCCAGGGGAGTGAAAAACTGTTTTTT.

The genes are TRBV18 and TRBJ1-3; D possibly corresponds to TRBD1 (6 bases). Deletions cut 5 bases from V and 4 bases from J, with 9 bases between. This CDR3 is 13 amino acids long. CDR1 is KGHSH, CDR2 LQKENI, per germline. This chain's CDR3 is CASSLQGGNTIYF. For the CDR3, the DNA is TGTGCCAGCTCATTACAGGGCGGAAACACCATATATTTT.

By share, this clone counts as medium-sized. V usage is TRBV6-6 and J usage is TRBJ1-1; TRBD1 might be the D (5 bases). Germline CDR1 MNHNY, CDR2 SVGAGI (reference sequence). This CDR3 has 12 amino acids. The CDR3 is CAAYDRNTEAFF. CDR3 sequence (DNA): TGTGCGGCGTATGACAGGAACACTGAAGCTTTCTTT.

This clone was found a few times. This chain uses TRBV7-9 with TRBJ1-5; no clear D gene. Germline V CDR1 and CDR2: SEHNR, FQNEAQ (reference sequence). V lost 1 base to trimming and J lost 5 bases, with 9 bases between them. The CDR3 length is 14 residues. The CDR3 DNA follows: TGTGCCAGCAGCTTAGAGTCGGGATATCAGCCCCAGCATTTT. Its protein is CASSLESGYQPQHF.

V is TRBV6-1 and J is TRBJ1-2, with a tentative D call TRBD1 (5 bases). This CDR3 is 16 amino acids long. Germline CDR1 is MNHNS and CDR2 is SASEGT. Trimming pared 0 bases from V and 4 bases from J, leaving 15 bases between. The CDR3, as DNA: TGTGCCAGCAGTGAAGCGCGAAATTGGGGGGGCTATGGCTACACCTTC. Its protein is CASSEARNWGGYGYTF.

V gene TRBV5-1 combines with J gene TRBJ2-2; the match to TRBD1 covers 7 bases. CDR3 length: 15 residues. CDR1 SGHRS and CDR2 YFSETQ come from the germline V gene. The V segment lost 0 bases and the J segment 5 bases; nucleotides outside the gene matches: 4. The CDR3 region has the DNA TGCGCCAGCAGCTTGGCACAGGGGCAAACCGGGGAGCTGTTTTTT. Translated: CASSLAQGQTGELFF.

V usage is TRBV19 and J usage is TRBJ2-7, with 11 bases that match TRBD2. Germline V lookup: CDR1 LNHDA, CDR2 SQIVND (reference sequence). The CDR3 covers 16 residues. V shed 5 bases and J 0 bases; nucleotides not matched to a gene: 6. The CDR3 DNA follows: TGTGCCAGTAGTGAGGGACTAGCGGATCTCTCCTACGAGCAGTACTTC. It yields the protein CASSEGLADLSYEQYF.

The V gene is TRBV6-4, the J gene TRBJ2-7; possibly TRBD2 for D (6 bases). The CDR3 has 15 residues. V shed 8 bases and J shed 2 bases, with 19 bases lying between them. Germline V lookup: CDR1 MRHNA, CDR2 SNTAGT. The CDR3 coding sequence is TGTGCCAGCCCCGGACCCTCTAGCGATACCTACGAGCAGTACTTC. Translating it yields CASPGPSSDTYEQYF.

The chain joins TRBV27 to TRBJ2-7, with D possibly matching TRBD1 (5 bases). Germline V gene data show CDR1 as MNHEY and CDR2 as SMNVEV (reference sequence). This CDR3 comprises 14 residues. Trimming stripped 3 bases from V and 2 bases from J, with 11 bases between. The CDR3 DNA reads as TGTGCCAGCAGTTTCACCGAAGGGGCCTACGAGCAGTACTTC. Translated: CASSFTEGAYEQYF.

CDR3 DNA sequence: TGTGCCAGCAGTCCACAGGGGAGAACTGAAGCTTTCTTT. The encoded protein is CASSPQGRTEAFF. V and J are TRBV2 and TRBJ1-1; 7 nucleotides match TRBD1. Per the germline V gene, CDR1 is SNHLY and CDR2 is FYNNEI. The V gene end was trimmed by 5 bases and the J gene end by 5 bases; junction bases not matched to a gene: 5. CDR3 size: 13 residues. Full variable domain (rest looked up from reference TRBV2 and TRBJ1-1): EPEVTQTPSHQVTQMGQEVILRCVPISNHLYFYWYRQILGQKVEFLVSFYNNEISEKSEIFDDQFSVERPDGSNFTLKIRSTKLEDSAMYFCASSPQGRTEAFFGQGTRLTVV.

The J gene is TRBJ1-2, the V gene TRBV6-1, with D possibly matching TRBD1 (6 bases). The CDR3 length is 15 residues. CDR1 is MNHNS, CDR2 SASEGT, per germline. V was clipped by 10 bases and J by 6 bases, with 24 bases between them. The CDR3 DNA reads TGTGCCACCGAGATCCGGGGGGCGATTGAACATGGCTACACCTTC. As protein: CATEIRGAIEHGYTF.

The V and J genes are TRBV28 and TRBJ1-1, with 7 bases matching TRBD1. After removal of 5 bases from V and 9 bases from J, the junction contained 12 bases not matched to a gene. The CDR3 length is 14 residues. Germline-derived CDR1 and CDR2 are MDHEN and SYDVKM. The CDR3 sequence: CASSIPADRDKAFF. The DNA of the CDR3 is TGTGCCAGCAGTATCCCCGCCGACAGGGATAAAGCTTTCTTT.

This clone is a singleton in its sample. J is TRBJ1-1 and V is TRBV18; D unresolved. Germline V lookup: CDR1 KGHSH, CDR2 LQKENI. Between the trimmed V and J ends, which lost 2 bases and 4 bases, there was a span of 14 bases. CDR3 length equals 15 residues. The DNA for the CDR3 is TGTGCCAGCTCACCAGAGGAGCCGGTTTCCACTGAAGCTTTCTTT. Translating it yields CASSPEEPVSTEAFF. The complete variable domain, with remaining parts taken from reference TRBV18 and TRBJ1-1, reads NAGVMQNPRHLVRRRGQEARLRCSPMKGHSHVYWYRQLPEEGLKFMVYLQKENIIDESGMPKERFSAEFPKEGPSILRIQQVVRGDSAAYFCASSPEEPVSTEAFFGQGTRLTVV.

CDR3 in DNA: TGTGCCAGCAGTACTGTTACCCAGTACTTC. Protein sequence: CASSTVTQYF. V usage is TRBV6-1 and J usage is TRBJ2-5, with unresolved D. CDR1 MNHNS and CDR2 SASEGT come from the germline V gene. Between the trimmed V and J ends, which lost 5 bases and 8 bases, there was a span of 6 bases. The CDR3 is 10 amino acids.

The chain carries TRBV5-6 and TRBJ2-7, with 10 bases lining up with TRBD2. The CDR3 consists of 15 residues. Germline V gene sequence: CDR1 SGHDT, CDR2 YYEEEE. The V and J ends lost 1 base and 4 bases, in that order; junction bases with no gene match: 5. As DNA, the CDR3 is TGTGCCAGCAGCTTGAGGGCTAGCGGGAGATACGAGCAGTACTTC. Translating gives CASSLRASGRYEQYF.

About this clone: The DNA is omitted, as the CDR3 cannot be located on it reliably, and the CDR3 follows TCRdb's listing. The chain uses TRBV6-5 and TRBJ1-5. The CDR3 contains 13 residues when both ends are counted. Germline V gives CDR1 MNHEY, CDR2 SVGAGI. The chain's CDR3 is CASSSSFDQPQHF.

This sequence joins TRBV18 and TRBJ2-5, with TRBD1 matching 9 bases. The germline gives CDR1 KGHSH, CDR2 LQKENI. The CDR3 is made up of 13 amino acids. V lost 4 bases and J lost 5; bases outside the gene matches: 2. CDR3 region: CASSRTGVETQYF. CDR3 nucleotides: TGTGCCAGCTCACGGACAGGGGTCGAGACCCAGTACTTC.

This clone was counted between two and nine times. The chain employs TRBV7-8 and TRBJ1-5, with 8 bases lining up with TRBD1. The CDR3 is 13 amino acids. J lost 7 bases, V lost 5 bases, and 4 bases had no gene match. Germline lookup yields CDR1 SGHVS and CDR2 FQNEAQ. CDR3: CASSEGDRQPQHF. The DNA of the CDR3 is TGTGCCAGCAGCGAGGGGGACAGGCAGCCCCAGCATTTT.